The sequence of this T cell receptor beta chain was determined in a study of T cells in localized non-small cell lung cancer. Assay: immunoSEQ multiplex PCR; the TCRdb copy retains only in-frame clones and omits some. Among 750 to 1,000 clones listed, roughly 31% were seen once. Points from the study as a whole: A higher density of T cells in blood coincided with extended overall survival. Appearances in adjacent lung were noted for a median roughly 58 of the top 100 tumor clones.

The table lists this clone with a few counts. Its antigen is not identified. V trimming: 3 bases; J trimming: 10 bases; junction bases outside the gene matches: 13. The CDR3 runs 17 residues. The germline gives CDR1 SGHNT, CDR2 YENEEA. This receptor was identified in a female donor of 60 years or more with stage III squamous cell lung carcinoma. The sequencing here drew on normal lung tissue next to the tumor, taken before any cancer treatment. The chain joins TRBV11-3 to TRBJ1-6; 9 nucleotides line up with TRBD1. The CDR3 loop is CASSLAPPGQGTSPLHF. As DNA, the CDR3 is TGTGCCAGCAGCTTGGCCCCCCCGGGACAGGGTACCTCACCCCTCCACTTT. The variable domain in full, with the rest retrieved from reference TRBV11-3 and TRBJ1-6, is EAGVVQSPRYKIIEKKQPVAFWCNPISGHNTLYWYLQNLGQGPELLIRYENEEAVDDSQLPKDRFSAERLKGVDSTLKIQPAELGDSAVYLCASSLAPPGQGTSPLHFGNGTRLTVT.